This T cell receptor beta chain was recorded in a study of blood T cell repertoires in COVID-19 (dated by TCRdb to the early 2020s). Looking at the study overall: Samples from collaborators originated in the United States, Italy and Spain and spanned both the acute and convalescent phases of COVID-19. The material from the prospective study consisted of cDNA or gDNA derived from T cells, B-cell-depleted T cells, or PBMCs. The dataset comprised deeply sampled blood TCRbeta repertoires from subjects exposed to, actively infected with, or recovered from COVID-19. A freely available public database, intended as a resource for researchers studying the immune response to SARS-CoV-2, is where the repertoires were released. The samples were drawn from the first 160 participants of the ongoing ImmuneRACE study and from about 1,200 subjects provided by 6 global collaborators. Sample metadata almost always included a de-identified subject ID, COVID-19 status, age in years and sex. Where HLA class I and class II types were available, the types were taken from metadata supplied by the sample provider, not from assay-based typing. Summary of the overall study and its limitations: How much clinical and demographic metadata was included differed by source and by participant, and the metadata was provided uncurated.

To note about this clone: Its antigen is not yet known. Base qualities were left out, and no much larger clone turns up one base away.

Deletion took 8 bases off V and 4 bases off J, with a span of 11 bases between the germline ends. From the cysteine up to the phenylalanine, the CDR3 has a length of 12 residues. Only the CDR3 DNA is retained, 36 bases long and in frame from the first base. For CDR1 and CDR2, the germline V gene (reference sequence) lists SEHNR and FQNEAQ. TCRbeta CDR3 regions were amplified from genomic DNA using the immunoSEQ Assay, a bias-controlled multiplex PCR. The paper's data handling went like this. Within the assay, amplification of reference gene primers was used to estimate how many nucleated cells each sample contained. To quantify the absolute abundance of each unique TCRbeta CDR3 rearrangement, sequence reads were collapsed and filtered. Productive Simpson clonality was computed per sample as the square root of Simpson's diversity index over productive rearrangements. TCRdb holds this immuneACCESS table with in-frame rearrangements only. Some clones are missing; in checked studies, unresolved V genes explain under half, and the rest has no known cause. That table supplies the V and J calls and clone size; D and trimming were determined from the DNA. The sample table contains about 380,000 clones; only one count was recorded for more than 75% of them. The ten largest clones represent roughly 1.4% of the sample.

Enrolling through a virtual design, the prospective study's participants ranged in age from roughly 18 to 90 years and lived across roughly 24 United States geographic areas. To assign participants to cohorts, the prospective study relied on clinical history that participants themselves reported in a screening survey and a study questionnaire. Recovered participants in ImmuneRACE Cohort 3 were defined as having two consecutive negative NP/OP PCR tests, clearance from a healthcare professional, or resolution of symptoms. In the prospective study, whole blood, serum and a nasopharyngeal or oropharyngeal swab were collected from each participant by mobile phlebotomists. Prospective study participants could optionally give additional blood draws and questionnaires over an approximately two-month period. Before DNA extraction, blood samples from the prospective study were shipped at room temperature or frozen.

This sequence was found in a man between 25 and 39 years old who had recovered from COVID-19. The sequencing input was PBMCs or T cells enriched from blood (not recorded which). The sequence links TRBV7-9 to TRBJ1-1; the D gene is unclear. The CDR3 loop reads CASSRGSTEAFF. The sequenced DNA: TGTGCCAGCTCCCGGGGAAGCACTGAAGCTTTCTTT.